A selection of T cell receptor beta chains follows, all from one sample in a study of blood T cell repertoires in COVID-19. Sequencing used immunoSEQ multiplex PCR; TCRdb keeps in-frame clones, though not all of them. The sample includes some 60,000 clones, more than 75% of them seen just once. Specimen: peripheral blood. Every receptor here comes from a human donor in a cohort sampled during active COVID-19. The CDR3 runs from the conserved cysteine through the conserved F or W. A D gene is named only where the DNA matches it firmly. Part of the rows lack a size; the others show once, few, many or a class for expanded clones.

>-|TRBV7-9|few|TRBJ1-2
CASSPLESYGYTF
TGTGCCAGCAGCCCGCTGGAGTCCTATGGCTACACCTTC
>-|TRBV19|once|TRBJ1-1
CASSRAGILADTEAFF
TGTGCCAGTAGCCGAGCCGGGATCCTGGCCGACACTGAAGCTTTCTTT
>TRBD2|TRBV7-8|few|TRBJ2-2
CASSRGGVDTGELFF
TGTGCCAGCAGCCGGGGGGGTGTGGACACCGGGGAGCTGTTTTTT
>TRBD1|TRBV12-3/TRBV12-4|once|TRBJ2-7
CASRRQGLYEQYF
TGTGCCAGCCGGAGACAGGGCCTCTACGAGCAGTACTTC
>TRBD1|TRBV2|-|TRBJ1-6
CASTPETGASSPLHF
TGTGCCAGCACCCCGGAGACAGGGGCCAGCTCACCCCTCCACTTT
>-|TRBV10-1|-|TRBJ2-5
CASSDPDRETQYF
TGCGCCAGCAGTGACCCAGACAGAGAGACCCAGTACTTC
>-|TRBV11-2|-|TRBJ2-4
CASSLDPARGMAKNIQYF
TGTGCCAGCAGCTTAGATCCCGCCAGGGGCATGGCCAAAAACATTCAGTACTTC
>-|TRBV5-1|few|TRBJ2-2
CASSLNTRSTGELFF
TGCGCCAGCAGCTTAAATACGAGATCCACCGGGGAGCTGTTTTTT
>TRBD1|TRBV6-5|-|TRBJ2-5
CASRLTGEWGETQYF
TGTGCCAGCAGACTTACAGGGGAATGGGGAGAGACCCAGTACTTC
>TRBD1|TRBV5-6|-|TRBJ1-5
CASSPGGRSNQPQHF
TGTGCCAGCAGCCCAGGGGGTAGAAGCAATCAGCCCCAGCATTTT
>-|TRBV4-1|-|TRBJ1-5
CASSQATGNSNQPQHF
TGCGCCAGCAGCCAAGCGACAGGCAATAGCAATCAGCCCCAGCATTTT